This T cell receptor beta chain was obtained from a study of blood T cell repertoires in COVID-19. This CDR3 is built from 12 residues. The V and J ends lost 9 bases and 7 bases, in that order; junction bases with no gene match: 5. Germline CDR1 KGHDR, CDR2 SFDVKD. In the study's own analysis: Reference gene primers were amplified, and this amplification served to estimate nucleated cell counts. Profiling relied on immunoSEQ multiplex PCR, and the TCRdb table lists in-frame clones only, not all of them. For V, J and clone size, that table is used; D and trimming come from the DNA. The sample gives around 200,000 clones, around 90% of which show up once; approximately 2.5% is in the top ten.

Sequences were obtained from peripheral blood. The chain uses TRBV24-1 and TRBJ2-1; TRBD1 matches at 7 bases. The source is a man aged 35-49 years with active or convalescent COVID-19. For the CDR3, the DNA is TGTGCCACCGGAACAGGGGATAATGAGCAGTTCTTC. Encoded protein: CATGTGDNEQFF.